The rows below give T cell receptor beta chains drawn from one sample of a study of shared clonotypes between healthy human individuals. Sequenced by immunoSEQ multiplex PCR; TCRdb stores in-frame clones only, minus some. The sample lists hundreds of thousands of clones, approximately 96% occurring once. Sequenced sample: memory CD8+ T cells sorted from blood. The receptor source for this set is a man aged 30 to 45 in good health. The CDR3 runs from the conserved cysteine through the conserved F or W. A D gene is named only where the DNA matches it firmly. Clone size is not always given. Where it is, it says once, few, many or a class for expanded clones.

DNA: TGTGCCAGCAGTACGGGAGGGCGCCCAGATACGCAGTATTTT
CDR3: CASSTGGRPDTQYF
J: TRBJ2-3
size: NA
V: TRBV6-5
D: TRBD2

DNA: TGTGCCAGCAGCCCCTTCGACAGGTCTTCTGGCTACACCTTC
CDR3: CASSPFDRSSGYTF
J: TRBJ1-2
size: NA
V: TRBV7-9
D: NA

DNA: TGTGCCAGCAGGGTACAGGGGACGTCCTACGAGCAGTACTTC
CDR3: CASRVQGTSYEQYF
J: TRBJ2-7
size: NA
V: TRBV6-5
D: TRBD1

DNA: TGCGCCAGCAGCTGGGGGCCGGACGCCTACGAGCAGTACTTC
CDR3: CASSWGPDAYEQYF
J: TRBJ2-7
size: NA
V: TRBV5-1
D: NA

DNA: TGCAGCGTTGTGATAGGGTCCCCTAGCGGGAGGGCACGGGAGACCCAGTACTTC
CDR3: CSVVIGSPSGRARETQYF
J: TRBJ2-5
size: NA
V: TRBV29-1
D: TRBD2

DNA: TGTGCCAGCAGTGACCGTCTCAAAACCTACAATGAGCAGTTCTTC
CDR3: CASSDRLKTYNEQFF
J: TRBJ2-1
size: NA
V: TRBV25-1
D: NA

DNA: TGCAGTGCTAGGGGGGTGGCGCAGTATTTT
CDR3: CSARGVAQYF
J: TRBJ2-3
size: NA
V: TRBV20-1
D: NA

DNA: TGCGCCAGCAGCCCCCCCGGGACAGTCCTCTACGAGCAGTACTTC
CDR3: CASSPPGTVLYEQYF
J: TRBJ2-7
size: NA
V: TRBV4-1
D: TRBD1

DNA: TGCGCCAGCAGCTTCCGACCCGGGGAGCTGTTTTTT
CDR3: CASSFRPGELFF
J: TRBJ2-2
size: NA
V: TRBV5-1
D: NA

DNA: TGCGCCAGCAGCTTGGAGGGGGCGAACACTGAAGCTTTCTTT
CDR3: CASSLEGANTEAFF
J: TRBJ1-1
size: NA
V: TRBV5-1
D: TRBD1

DNA: TGCGCCAGCAGGTACTCCGGGACTAGCGAGAATGAGCAGTTCTTC
CDR3: CASRYSGTSENEQFF
J: TRBJ2-1
size: NA
V: TRBV4-1
D: TRBD2

DNA: TGTGCCAGCACGGGGACTAGCGGGCCGGGGAATGAGCAGTTCTTC
CDR3: CASTGTSGPGNEQFF
J: TRBJ2-1
size: NA
V: TRBV5-4
D: TRBD2

DNA: TGTGCCAGCAGTTACTCCGGGACACGGAATGGCTACACCTTC
CDR3: CASSYSGTRNGYTF
J: TRBJ1-2
size: once
V: TRBV6-5
D: NA

DNA: TGCGCCAGCAGCCTCACCCCCCGGCCCCATGAGCAGTTCTTC
CDR3: CASSLTPRPHEQFF
J: TRBJ2-1
size: NA
V: TRBV5-1
D: NA

DNA: TGTGCCAGCACGGACAGGCTTTCAGATACGCAGTATTTT
CDR3: CASTDRLSDTQYF
J: TRBJ2-3
size: NA
V: TRBV2
D: TRBD1

DNA: TGTGCCAGCAGCCAAGTGACGAACACCGGGGAGCTGTTTTTT
CDR3: CASSQVTNTGELFF
J: TRBJ2-2
size: NA
V: TRBV14
D: NA

DNA: TGTGCCAGCAGCTTAGCTAGCGGGAGGGCCCCCGGGGAGCTGTTTTTT
CDR3: CASSLASGRAPGELFF
J: TRBJ2-2
size: once
V: TRBV7-3
D: TRBD2

DNA: TGCGCCAGCAGCCCAGTAGCGTGGGGAAAGTCCTACAATGAGCAGTTCTTC
CDR3: CASSPVAWGKSYNEQFF
J: TRBJ2-1
size: NA
V: TRBV5-1
D: NA

DNA: TGTGCCACCAGCAGAGATCGGGGGGGCACCGGGGAGCTGTTTTTT
CDR3: CATSRDRGGTGELFF
J: TRBJ2-2
size: NA
V: TRBV15
D: TRBD2

DNA: TGTGCCTCGAGACTAGCGGGATACGAGCAGTACTTC
CDR3: CASRLAGYEQYF
J: TRBJ2-7
size: once
V: TRBV28
D: TRBD2

DNA: TGTGCCAGCTCACCTCTAGGACAAGCGGGAGGAGAGACCCAGTACTTC
CDR3: CASSPLGQAGGETQYF
J: TRBJ2-5
size: NA
V: TRBV18
D: TRBD2

DNA: TGTGCCACCAGCAGAGAGGCGGATATCTCCTACGAGCAGTACTTC
CDR3: CATSREADISYEQYF
J: TRBJ2-7
size: NA
V: TRBV15
D: NA

DNA: TGTGCCAGCAGCGTGGCCCCGGGACTAGCCTACGAGCAGTACTTC
CDR3: CASSVAPGLAYEQYF
J: TRBJ2-7
size: NA
V: TRBV9
D: TRBD2

DNA: TGTGCCAGTAGTGGTATCAGGGTCAATGAGCAGTTCTTC
CDR3: CASSGIRVNEQFF
J: TRBJ2-1
size: NA
V: TRBV19
D: NA

DNA: TGTGCCAGCAGCGACCAACAGGGGGCCTATAGCAATCAGCCCCAGCATTTT
CDR3: CASSDQQGAYSNQPQHF
J: TRBJ1-5
size: NA
V: TRBV2
D: TRBD1